The rows below give T cell receptor beta chains drawn from one sample of a study of cytomegalovirus exposure and HLA in healthy donors. Sequencing used immunoSEQ multiplex PCR; TCRdb keeps in-frame clones, though not all of them. Of 120,000 or so clones in the sample, about 96% were seen once. The specimen sequenced was PBMCs. These receptors all stem from a man between 18 and 35 years old in good health and CMV-seronegative. Both conserved end residues are part of each CDR3. Fields, in order: V gene, J gene, CDR3 protein.

V gene: TRBV19; J gene: TRBJ1-5; CDR3 protein: CASSIPQFNQPQHF
V gene: TRBV27; J gene: TRBJ2-3; CDR3 protein: CASSFQRGSSADTQYF
V gene: TRBV15; J gene: TRBJ2-7; CDR3 protein: CATSRQYSGSAHEQYF
V gene: TRBV6-5; J gene: TRBJ2-3; CDR3 protein: CASSKVGLGTDTQYF
V gene: TRBV5-6; J gene: TRBJ2-3; CDR3 protein: CASSLVRGGTDTQYF
V gene: TRBV29-1; J gene: TRBJ1-5; CDR3 protein: CSVGTGENQPQHF
V gene: TRBV9; J gene: TRBJ1-5; CDR3 protein: CASSGHREYQPQHF
V gene: TRBV13; J gene: TRBJ1-1; CDR3 protein: CASSPKRGHAEAFF
V gene: TRBV4-3; J gene: TRBJ1-3; CDR3 protein: CASSQDAGFSGNTIYF
V gene: TRBV10-3; J gene: TRBJ1-1; CDR3 protein: CAIRTGGHTEAFF
V gene: TRBV11-2; J gene: TRBJ1-1; CDR3 protein: CASSSITGTGTKFTPEAFF
V gene: TRBV6-5; J gene: TRBJ2-7; CDR3 protein: CASSLEGGRYEQYF
V gene: TRBV6-5; J gene: TRBJ1-2; CDR3 protein: CASSLRGGHYGYTF
V gene: TRBV28; J gene: TRBJ2-1; CDR3 protein: CASTLTGTPNNEQFF
V gene: TRBV13; J gene: TRBJ1-2; CDR3 protein: CASSEDRDRRYYGYTF
V gene: TRBV28; J gene: TRBJ2-3; CDR3 protein: CASSSRRQSLSSQATQYF
V gene: TRBV5-4; J gene: TRBJ1-4; CDR3 protein: CASSFDRGLANEKLFF
V gene: TRBV11-2; J gene: TRBJ1-1; CDR3 protein: CASSLQENTEAFF
V gene: TRBV5-1; J gene: TRBJ2-1; CDR3 protein: CASSFWLAGVFGNEQFF
V gene: TRBV5-6; J gene: TRBJ2-7; CDR3 protein: CASSRGSETRGEQYF
V gene: TRBV2; J gene: TRBJ2-5; CDR3 protein: CASSERGLQEEETQYF
V gene: TRBV27; J gene: TRBJ2-7; CDR3 protein: CASSLRLFPYEQYF
V gene: TRBV7-2; J gene: TRBJ1-3; CDR3 protein: CASSLEPSSGNTIYF
V gene: TRBV28; J gene: TRBJ1-5; CDR3 protein: CASSPVTGARNQPQHF
V gene: TRBV5-1; J gene: TRBJ2-7; CDR3 protein: CASSLELAGGYEQYF
V gene: TRBV7-2; J gene: TRBJ1-3; CDR3 protein: CASSPWDRGANTIYF
V gene: TRBV7-2; J gene: TRBJ1-2; CDR3 protein: CASSLRGEDYGYTF
V gene: TRBV2; J gene: TRBJ1-2; CDR3 protein: CASSEAPQTGLLTYGYTF
V gene: TRBV2; J gene: TRBJ2-1; CDR3 protein: CASLPRGGEQFF
V gene: TRBV12-5; J gene: TRBJ1-3; CDR3 protein: CASGPRPNPGDTIYF
V gene: TRBV28; J gene: TRBJ2-6; CDR3 protein: CASSSPAWGPGANVLTF
V gene: TRBV11-2; J gene: TRBJ2-3; CDR3 protein: CASSAASGASSTDTQYF
V gene: TRBV7-9; J gene: TRBJ2-7; CDR3 protein: CASSSGLRSSYEQYF
V gene: TRBV30; J gene: TRBJ1-5; CDR3 protein: CAWRGQGHQPQHF